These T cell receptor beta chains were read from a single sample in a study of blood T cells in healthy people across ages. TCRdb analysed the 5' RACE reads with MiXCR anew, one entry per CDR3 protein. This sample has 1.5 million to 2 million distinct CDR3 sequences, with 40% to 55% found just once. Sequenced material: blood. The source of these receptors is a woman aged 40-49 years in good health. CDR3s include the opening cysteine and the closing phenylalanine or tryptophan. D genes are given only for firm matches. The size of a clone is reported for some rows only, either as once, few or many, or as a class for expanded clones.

CDR3 protein: CASSQQGRGYTF; CDR3 DNA: TGTGCCAGCAGTCAACAGGGGAGAGGCTACACCTTC; J gene: TRBJ1-2; V gene: TRBV6-6; D gene: TRBD1; clone size: few
CDR3 protein: CASSYGGRRDYGYTF; CDR3 DNA: TGTGCCAGCAGTTACGGAGGCAGGAGGGACTATGGCTACACCTTC; J gene: TRBJ1-2; V gene: TRBV6-2/TRBV6-3; D gene: NA; clone size: NA
CDR3 protein: CAISDQYAYTF; CDR3 DNA: TGTGCCATCAGTGATCAGTACGCCTACACCTTC; J gene: TRBJ1-2; V gene: TRBV10-3; D gene: NA; clone size: NA
CDR3 protein: CASSEERGAIDTQYF; CDR3 DNA: TGTGCCAGCAGTGAAGAACGGGGGGCGATAGATACGCAGTATTTT; J gene: TRBJ2-3; V gene: TRBV2; D gene: NA; clone size: few
CDR3 protein: CASSSSGGSNTQYF; CDR3 DNA: TGCGCCAGCAGCTCTAGCGGGGGATCAAATACGCAGTATTTT; J gene: TRBJ2-3; V gene: TRBV5-1; D gene: TRBD2; clone size: NA
CDR3 protein: CASSARTGIDTQYF; CDR3 DNA: TGTGCCAGCAGCGCTCGGACAGGAATAGATACGCAGTATTTT; J gene: TRBJ2-3; V gene: TRBV7-2; D gene: TRBD1; clone size: few
CDR3 protein: CASSIPGLAGPGETQYF; CDR3 DNA: TGTGCCAGCAGTATTCCGGGACTAGCGGGCCCGGGGGAGACCCAGTACTTC; J gene: TRBJ2-5; V gene: TRBV28; D gene: TRBD2; clone size: NA
CDR3 protein: CATGTSNYGYTF; CDR3 DNA: TGTGCCACCGGGACATCGAACTATGGCTACACCTTC; J gene: TRBJ1-2; V gene: TRBV2; D gene: NA; clone size: NA
CDR3 protein: CASSYSNDFGNTEAFF; CDR3 DNA: TGTGCCAGCAGTTACTCGAATGACTTTGGGAACACTGAAGCTTTCTTT; J gene: TRBJ1-1; V gene: TRBV6-5; D gene: NA; clone size: NA
CDR3 protein: CASSPRDASIDEQFF; CDR3 DNA: TGCGCCAGCAGCCCCCGGGACGCCAGCATCGATGAGCAGTTCTTC; J gene: TRBJ2-1; V gene: TRBV4-1; D gene: NA; clone size: NA
CDR3 protein: CASSDPFRTAGRNQPQHF; CDR3 DNA: TGTGCCAGCAGTGACCCTTTTCGCACAGCAGGGAGAAATCAGCCCCAGCATTTT; J gene: TRBJ1-5; V gene: TRBV6-1; D gene: NA; clone size: NA
CDR3 protein: CASSFRDSGLYGYTF; CDR3 DNA: TGTGCCAGCAGTTTCCGGGACAGCGGACTTTATGGCTACACCTTC; J gene: TRBJ1-2; V gene: TRBV12-3/TRBV12-4; D gene: TRBD1; clone size: few
CDR3 protein: CSARGGTGDSGEQYF; CDR3 DNA: TGCAGTGCTAGAGGTGGGACAGGGGATTCGGGAGAGCAGTACTTC; J gene: TRBJ2-7; V gene: TRBV20-1; D gene: TRBD1; clone size: few
CDR3 protein: CASSQGLQGVDETQYF; CDR3 DNA: TGTGCCAGCAGCCAAGGCTTGCAGGGGGTGGATGAGACCCAGTACTTC; J gene: TRBJ2-5; V gene: TRBV14; D gene: TRBD1; clone size: NA
CDR3 protein: CASSRWIAGSTDTQYF; CDR3 DNA: TGTGCCAGCAGCCGATGGATAGCGGGGTCCACAGATACGCAGTATTTT; J gene: TRBJ2-3; V gene: TRBV14; D gene: TRBD2; clone size: NA
CDR3 protein: CASSRQVGDTQYF; CDR3 DNA: TGTGCCAGCAGTAGACAGGTGGGAGATACGCAGTATTTT; J gene: TRBJ2-3; V gene: TRBV12-3/TRBV12-4; D gene: NA; clone size: NA
CDR3 protein: CASSDGGTGIQETQYF; CDR3 DNA: TGTGCCAGCAGTGACGGAGGGACAGGCATTCAGGAGACCCAGTACTTC; J gene: TRBJ2-5; V gene: TRBV6-2/TRBV6-3; D gene: TRBD1; clone size: few
CDR3 protein: CASSQDWDPTNEKLFF; CDR3 DNA: TGCGCCAGCAGCCAAGACTGGGATCCAACTAATGAAAAACTGTTTTTT; J gene: TRBJ1-4; V gene: TRBV4-3; D gene: NA; clone size: few
CDR3 protein: CSAKPRDRTYEQYF; CDR3 DNA: TGCAGTGCTAAGCCGCGGGACAGGACCTACGAGCAGTACTTC; J gene: TRBJ2-7; V gene: TRBV20-1; D gene: TRBD1; clone size: NA
CDR3 protein: CASSPTSLGGYTF; CDR3 DNA: TGTGCCAGCAGCCCCACAAGCCTTGGTGGCTACACCTTC; J gene: TRBJ1-2; V gene: TRBV12-3/TRBV12-4; D gene: NA; clone size: NA
CDR3 protein: CASSLRQGELQETQYF; CDR3 DNA: TGTGCCAGCAGTTTAAGACAGGGGGAACTTCAAGAGACCCAGTACTTC; J gene: TRBJ2-5; V gene: TRBV27; D gene: TRBD1; clone size: NA
CDR3 protein: CASSYSRGGYTF; CDR3 DNA: TGTGCCAGCAGTTACTCACGTGGGGGCTACACCTTC; J gene: TRBJ1-2; V gene: TRBV6-5; D gene: NA; clone size: NA
CDR3 protein: CASSEFEGQGMGEQFF; CDR3 DNA: TGTGCCAGCAGTGAATTCGAGGGACAGGGAATGGGTGAGCAGTTCTTC; J gene: TRBJ2-1; V gene: TRBV25-1; D gene: TRBD1; clone size: NA
CDR3 protein: CASSRTRQHQETQYF; CDR3 DNA: TGTGCCAGCAGCCGGACCCGACAGCACCAAGAGACCCAGTACTTC; J gene: TRBJ2-5; V gene: TRBV3-1; D gene: NA; clone size: NA